These T cell receptor beta chains were read from a single sample in a study of control samples from healthy donors and cancer patients. The repertoire was sequenced with immunoSEQ multiplex PCR; TCRdb's copy has only in-frame clones and lacks some. The table lists about 12,000 clones, approximately 87% of them singletons. The specimen was formalin-fixed, paraffin-embedded tissue. The receptor source for this set is a male donor with melanoma. The CDR3 runs from the conserved cysteine through the conserved F or W. D genes are given only for firm matches. The size field is filled for only some rows; it gives once, few, many or a size class.

TRBJ1-1	NA	TRBD1	TRBV7-8	TGTGCCAGCAGCAACCTACAGGGGGCGGGAACTGAAGCTTTCTTT	CASSNLQGAGTEAFF
TRBJ2-7	NA	NA	TRBV7-2	TGTGCCAGCAGCTTGGAGATAGCCCCGAGCTACGAGCAGTACTTC	CASSLEIAPSYEQYF
TRBJ2-1	NA	TRBD2	TRBV7-2	TGTGCCAGCAGCTTAGGGTTGGGGACTAGCGGGAGGGCAGCTGAGCAGTTCTTC	CASSLGLGTSGRAAEQFF
TRBJ2-5	NA	NA	TRBV11-3	TGTGCCAGCAGCGGGACGGGGGAGACCCAGTACTTC	CASSGTGETQYF
TRBJ2-1	NA	NA	TRBV10-1	TGCGCCAGCACCGAGGGGGAGGGAACCTACAATGAGCAGTTCTTC	CASTEGEGTYNEQFF
TRBJ2-2	NA	TRBD2	TRBV19	TGTGCCAGTAGTACGGGGGGTTGGGACACCGGGGAGCTGTTTTTT	CASSTGGWDTGELFF
TRBJ2-5	once	TRBD2	TRBV27	TGTGCCAGCAGTTTCGGACTAGCTATGGAGACCCAGTACTTC	CASSFGLAMETQYF
TRBJ2-5	NA	NA	TRBV24-1	TGTGCCACCAGTGATCCCTCCGAGACCCAGTACTTC	CATSDPSETQYF
TRBJ1-2	NA	NA	TRBV30	TGTGCCTGGACCTTAGCTAACTATGGCTACACCTTC	CAWTLANYGYTF
TRBJ2-7	few	NA	TRBV5-6	TGTGCCAGCAGCTTGGGGACCGCCTCCTACGAGCAGTACTTC	CASSLGTASYEQYF
TRBJ2-1	NA	NA	TRBV7-8	TGTGCCAGCAGCCACAACGGGCCCCGTCCGTTCTTC	CASSHNGPRPFF
TRBJ2-2	NA	NA	TRBV14	TGTGCCAGCAGCCAAGATTTGGTGGGGAACACCGGGGAGCTGTTTTTT	CASSQDLVGNTGELFF
TRBJ1-1	NA	NA	TRBV30	TGTGCCTGGACTAGGGTGAACACTGAAGCTTTCTTT	CAWTRVNTEAFF
TRBJ2-7	few	NA	TRBV4-1	TGCGCCAGCAGCCCCGACTCTGTCGGGAGAGCCTACGAGCAGTACTTC	CASSPDSVGRAYEQYF
TRBJ1-2	NA	NA	TRBV28	TGTGCCAGCCTTACTTTGGGGGCTGTGCATGGCTACACCTTC	CASLTLGAVHGYTF
TRBJ2-3	few	NA	TRBV19	TGTGCCAGTAGTACACGGTTCGATACGCAGTATTTT	CASSTRFDTQYF